This T cell receptor (beta chain) originates from a study of human T cells and chemical hapten exposure. At the level of the study: The sensitizing agent was 2% DPC, placed on around 2 cm by around 2 cm of upper inner arm skin.

The time point: patch test 1, 2 weeks after DPC sensitization. Treatment indicated: therapeutic diphenylcyclopropenone sensitization with weekly scalp DPC. Individual cDNA molecules each carried unique molecular identifiers attached by the library. A single record per CDR3 protein comes from TCRdb applying MiXCR to the RACE reads. The table shows approximately 110,000 distinct CDR3 sequences, with roughly 9.6% occurring only once. Germline CDR1 and CDR2: SGHNT and YYREEE (reference sequence). The CDR3 is 14 amino acids. V lost 5 bases, J lost 5 bases, and 5 bases stayed unmatched. J is TRBJ2-1 and V is TRBV5-4, with 9 bases fitting TRBD2. This clonotype originated in a woman aged 40 to 49 with alopecia areata. Some clones in this sample may be carry-over from other donors' samples. The sample in question was whole blood, obtained in connection with sensitization to the hapten diphenylcyclopropenone (DPC). CDR3 amino acids: CASSSGTSNNEQFF. Here the CDR3 DNA reads TGTGCCAGCAGTTCCGGGACTAGCAACAATGAGCAGTTCTTC.